A single TCR beta chain is shown here with its context. Its antigen is still unknown. This sample is part of a study of identical twins. General study points: Twins showed weaker excess sharing in their beta out-of-frame sequences. In zero-insertion analyses, partial confounding could arise from invariant MAIT and iNKT cells.

A universal primer site arose from template switching, and cDNA bore unique molecular identifiers. One entry per CDR3 protein, called by TCRdb with MiXCR from the 5' RACE reads. The data contain about 240,000 distinct CDR3 sequences, about 13% of them singletons. The same data also contributed to another study, on yellow fever vaccine responses in identical twins. This second study says: Twins reportedly had a vaccine T cell response that seemed partly convergent, partly personalized.

The specimen sequenced was memory (CD45RO+) T cells sorted from blood. The receptor was derived from a woman aged 18 to 35 in good health.

This CDR3 reads CAISRENGELFF. As DNA, the CDR3 is TGTGCCATCAGTCGGGAGAACGGGGAGCTGTTTTTT. V and J are TRBV10-3 and TRBJ2-2, with D possibly TRBD2 on 6 matching bases. Per the germline V gene, CDR1 is ENHRY and CDR2 is SYGVKD. V was clipped by 5 bases and J by 7 bases, with 8 bases between them. The CDR3 extends over 12 amino acids.